This T cell receptor (beta chain) was identified during a study of T cell changes during pregnancy in multiple sclerosis (dated by TCRdb to between 2019 and 2020). Notes on the research overall: The study examined how the T cell repertoire changed over the course of pregnancy in women with multiple sclerosis.

The V end loses 0 bases and the J end loses 2 bases, and a stretch of 9 bases separates them. Including the terminal cysteine and phenylalanine, the CDR3 comprises 15 residues. The entry retains the CDR3 DNA only, 45 bases that are in frame from base 1. The germline V gene (reference sequence) supplies CDR1 SGHNT and CDR2 YYREEE. The library was built by means of the immunoSEQ multiplex PCR assay. Here the immuneACCESS table is served through TCRdb, limited to in-frame sequences with V and J called. Missing clones are a known gap in these copies; in checked studies unresolved V genes cover under half, and the rest lacks a known reason. The sample records some 71,000 clones, around nine tenths of which are singletons. The ten largest clones capture almost 0.3% of the sample. For this clone: The antigen it recognizes is unknown. No per-base quality is available; no much larger clone lies one base away.

The sequence was collected from a female donor in good health, enrolled as a control in a pregnancy study. Sequences were derived from CD4+ T cells from peripheral blood mononuclear cells, sampled in the third trimester of pregnancy. The chain couples TRBV5-4 to TRBJ1-3, with no D gene named confidently. Here the CDR3 is given as CASSLAPGTGNTIYF. The sequenced DNA is TGTGCCAGCAGCTTGGCCCCAGGTACTGGAAACACCATATATTTT. Here the CDR3 is joined to the reference TRBV5-4 and TRBJ1-3 genes, and the full variable domain is: ETGVTQSPTHLIKTRGQQVTLRCSSQSGHNTVSWYQQALGQGPQFIFQYYREEENGRGNFPPRFSGLQFPNYSSELNVNALELDDSALYLCASSLAPGTGNTIYFGEGSWLTVV.